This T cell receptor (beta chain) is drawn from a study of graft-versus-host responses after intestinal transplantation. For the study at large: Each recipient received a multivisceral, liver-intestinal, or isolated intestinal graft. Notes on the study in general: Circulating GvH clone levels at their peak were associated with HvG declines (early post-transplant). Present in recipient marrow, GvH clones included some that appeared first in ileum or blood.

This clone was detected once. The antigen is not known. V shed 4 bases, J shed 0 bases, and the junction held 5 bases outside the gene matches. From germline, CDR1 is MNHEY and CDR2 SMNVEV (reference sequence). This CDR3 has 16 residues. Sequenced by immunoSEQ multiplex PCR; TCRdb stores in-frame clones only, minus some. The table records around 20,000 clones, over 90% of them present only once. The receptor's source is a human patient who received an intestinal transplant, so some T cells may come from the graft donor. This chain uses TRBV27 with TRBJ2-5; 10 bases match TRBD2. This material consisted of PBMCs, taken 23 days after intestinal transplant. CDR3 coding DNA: TGTGCCAGCAGTTCCCGTAGCGGGAGGTACCAAGAGACCCAGTACTTC. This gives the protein CASSSRSGRYQETQYF.